This paragraph reports one T cell receptor (beta chain). Its antigen remains unknown. TCRdb's table, derived via immunoSEQ multiplex PCR, lists solely in-frame clones and lacks some. This sample yields fewer than 55,000 clones, of which 80% to 90% are seen a single time; over 0.6% belongs to the top ten. The sample is drawn from a study of OX40 agonist ivuxolimab in advanced cancers. Overall study results and limits: CD8+ T cells showed, on average, more clonal expansion than CD4+ cells.

V was trimmed by 1 base and J by 6 bases, leaving 7 bases between them. Germline CDR1 reads SGHDN; CDR2 reads FVKESK. This CDR3 spans 12 amino acids. This material consisted of CD4+ or CD8+ T cells sorted from blood, taken in a trial of the OX40 agonist ivuxolimab. The rearrangement links TRBV14 to TRBJ2-7; tentative D call: TRBD2 (6 bases). This receptor was taken from an adult with an advanced solid tumor such as melanoma, head and neck, liver or kidney cancer. The CDR3 loop is CASSQGRGEQYF. As DNA, the CDR3 is TGTGCCAGCAGCCAAGGGCGGGGCGAGCAGTACTTC. Full variable domain (missing parts from reference TRBV14 and TRBJ2-7): EAGVTQFPSHSVIEKGQTVTLRCDPISGHDNLYWYRRVMGKEIKFLLHFVKESKQDESGMPNNRFLAERTGGTYSTLKVQPAELEDSGVYFCASSQGRGEQYFGPGTRLTVT.